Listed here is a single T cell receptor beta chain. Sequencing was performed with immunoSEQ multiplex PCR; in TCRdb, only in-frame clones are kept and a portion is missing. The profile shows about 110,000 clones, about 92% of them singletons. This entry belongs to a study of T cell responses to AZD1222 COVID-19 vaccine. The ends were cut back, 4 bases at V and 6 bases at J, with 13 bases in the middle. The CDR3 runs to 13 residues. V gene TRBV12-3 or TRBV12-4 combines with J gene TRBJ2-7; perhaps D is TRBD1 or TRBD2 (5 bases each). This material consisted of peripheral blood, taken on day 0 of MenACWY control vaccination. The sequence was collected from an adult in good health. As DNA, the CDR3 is TGTGCCAGCAGTTCCTCCGGGACCAGCGAGCAGTACTTC. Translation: CASSSSGTSEQYF.